A single sample is the source of the 15 T cell receptor beta chains below, sequenced in a study of cytotoxic CD8 clonotypes in ibrutinib-treated CLL. The protocol was immunoSEQ multiplex PCR, while the TCRdb copy is restricted to in-frame clones and leaves out a portion. The repertoire has fewer than 400,000 clones, about 64% of them found once; the top ten carry about 6.7%. The material was PBMCs, obtained after 36 months of ibrutinib treatment. The receptor set was obtained from a human donor with chronic lymphocytic leukemia.

The chain uses TRBV21-1 and TRBJ2-7. TRBV21-1 has pseudogene status. The CDR3 is 15 amino acids. CDR3 amino acids: CASSEGDSGSYEQYF. The CDR3 nucleotides are TGTGCCAGCAGCGAGGGCGACAGCGGATCTTACGAGCAGTACTTC.

The chain employs TRBV9 and TRBJ1-2, with D unresolved. Trimming shortened V by 0 bases and J by 0 bases, and 9 bases separated the two germline ends. Germline V CDR1 and CDR2: SGDLS, YYNGEE. The CDR3 contains 15 residues. CDR3 in amino acids: CASSVVPEPNYGYTF. CDR3 bases: TGTGCCAGCAGCGTAGTTCCAGAACCTAACTATGGCTACACCTTC. The full variable domain, rest sourced from reference TRBV9 and TRBJ1-2, is DSGVTQTPKHLITATGQRVTLRCSPRSGDLSVYWYQQSLDQGLQFLIQYYNGEERAKGNILERFSAQQFPDLHSELNLSSLELGDSALYFCASSVVPEPNYGYTFGSGTRLTVV.

The chain carries TRBV2 and TRBJ1-1, with 7 bases that match TRBD1. The V and J ends lost 1 base and 2 bases, in that order; junction bases with no gene match: 7. The CDR3 has 16 residues. The germline V gene encodes CDR1 SNHLY and CDR2 FYNNEI. CDR3 in amino acids: CASSEGTGQPNTEAFF. The CDR3 DNA follows: TGTGCCAGCAGTGAAGGCACGGGACAGCCTAACACTGAAGCTTTCTTT.

This sequence joins TRBV19 and TRBJ2-5, with 8 positions matching TRBD1. Unmatched junction bases numbered 5, after V lost 4 bases and J lost 7 bases. CDR3 size: 13 residues. The germline V gene encodes CDR1 LNHDA and CDR2 SQIVND (reference sequence). CDR3 in DNA: TGTGCCAGTAGTACACAGGGGGAAGGGACCCAGTACTTC. It is translated as CASSTQGEGTQYF.

This clone was seen more than once but under ten times. This chain uses TRBV7-2 with TRBJ2-1; a possible D gene is TRBD2 (6 bases). V was shortened by 0 bases and J by 10 bases, with 13 bases between the two germline ends. There are 14 residues in the CDR3. CDR1 is SGHTA and CDR2 is FQGNSA in the germline V gene. The CDR3 here is CASSLAGRRDEQFF. The CDR3 DNA reads as TGTGCCAGCAGCTTAGCGGGAAGGCGGGACGAGCAGTTCTTC.

This chain links TRBV6-5 with TRBJ2-7; 8 nucleotides agree with TRBD2. This CDR3 has 14 amino acids. The trim removed 6 bases at V and 5 bases at J, leaving 9 bases unmatched. Germline V gene data show CDR1 as MNHEY and CDR2 as SVGAGI. The CDR3 sequence is CASSGTSRIDEQYF. Here the CDR3 DNA reads TGTGCCAGCAGCGGGACTAGTCGTATAGACGAGCAGTACTTC.

This clone was found a few times. The V call is TRBV20-1, the J call TRBJ2-7; no clear D gene. Trimming took off 8 bases at V and 4 bases at J, with 12 bases between the two ends. This CDR3 has 11 residues. Germline CDR1 is DFQATT and CDR2 is SNEGSKA (reference sequence). CDR3 residues: CSTPVGYEQYF. CDR3 in DNA: TGCAGTACCCCCGTGGGGTACGAGCAGTACTTC.

The chain uses TRBV5-1 and TRBJ1-1; D may be TRBD1 (5 bases). The CDR3 totals 15 residues. Between the trimmed V and J ends, which lost 0 bases and 3 bases, there was a span of 12 bases. Germline V lookup: CDR1 SGHRS, CDR2 YFSETQ. The CDR3 DNA reads as TGCGCCAGCAGCTTGGTGCCCGGGGGGGACACTGAAGCTTTCTTT. Amino acid sequence: CASSLVPGGDTEAFF.

This clone has only a few counts. The chain employs TRBV12-5 and TRBJ1-2; D is perhaps TRBD1 (6 bases). CDR1 and CDR2 (germline): LGHNT, FRNRAP. This CDR3 comprises 16 residues. V lost 3 bases to trimming and J lost 4 bases, with 18 bases between them. CDR3 nucleotides: TGTGCTAGTGGTTTAGGACCCCAGGGGTTTAGCTATGGCTACACCTTC. Residues: CASGLGPQGFSYGYTF.

The V gene is TRBV6-5, the J gene TRBJ1-2; 9 bases are shared with TRBD1. The V segment lost 8 bases and the J segment 4 bases; nucleotides outside the gene matches: 5. CDR1 is MNHEY and CDR2 is SVGAGI in the germline V gene. The CDR3 is 13 amino acids. CDR3 nucleotides: TGTGCCAGCGGACAGGGGCCCTCCTATGGCTACACCTTC. This translates into CASGQGPSYGYTF.

J is TRBJ2-7 and V is TRBV7-2; D is possibly TRBD1 (5 bases). The germline CDR1 and CDR2 sequences are SGHTA and FQGNSA. Trimming removed 2 bases at V and 3 bases at J, with 11 bases between. The CDR3 loop spans 14 amino acids. The CDR3 DNA is TGTGCCAGCAGCTTAATGGCCAGGGTCTACGAGCAGTACTTC. This sequence encodes CASSLMARVYEQYF.

This clone was detected a few times. The chain joins TRBV30 to TRBJ2-5; tentative D call: TRBD1 (5 bases). CDR1 is GTSNPN and CDR2 is SVGIG in the germline V gene (reference sequence). V shed 3 bases and J shed 2 bases, with 10 bases lying between them. The CDR3 sequence is 13 residues long. The CDR3: CAWRPRQQETQYF. The CDR3 DNA is TGTGCCTGGAGGCCCAGACAGCAAGAGACCCAGTACTTC.

The genes are TRBV6-5 and TRBJ2-7; 8 positions match TRBD1. The junction had 5 bases not matched to a gene; V was cut back by 6 bases and J by 4 bases. CDR1 is MNHEY and CDR2 is SVGAGI in the germline V gene. This CDR3 contains 13 residues. CDR3 region: CASRTGGSYEQYF. The CDR3 nucleotides read TGTGCCAGCAGAACAGGGGGTTCTTACGAGCAGTACTTC.

The rearrangement joins TRBV5-1 to TRBJ2-3; 11 positions agree with TRBD2. Per the germline V gene, CDR1 is SGHRS and CDR2 is YFSETQ. V was pared by 5 bases and J by 0 bases, with 2 bases of the junction left unmatched. The CDR3 has 15 residues. CDR3 residues: CASRTSGASTDTQYF. The CDR3 region has the DNA TGCGCCAGCAGGACTAGCGGGGCGAGCACAGATACGCAGTATTTT. Complete variable domain (other parts from reference TRBV5-1 and TRBJ2-3): KAGVTQTPRYLIKTRGQQVTLSCSPISGHRSVSWYQQTPGQGLQFLFEYFSETQRNKGNFPGRFSGRQFSNSRSEMNVSTLELGDSALYLCASRTSGASTDTQYFGPGTRLTVL.

V usage is TRBV18 and J usage is TRBJ2-7; D may be TRBD2 (5 bases). Trimming removed 6 bases from V and 4 bases from J, with 13 bases in between. The CDR3 totals 13 residues. Germline assignment: CDR1 KGHSH and CDR2 LQKENI. The CDR3 is CASSGLPGYEQYF. The CDR3 DNA reads TGTGCCAGCTCCGGGCTTCCGGGGTACGAGCAGTACTTC. The whole variable domain, remainder taken from reference TRBV18 and TRBJ2-7, is NAGVMQNPRHLVRRRGQEARLRCSPMKGHSHVYWYRQLPEEGLKFMVYLQKENIIDESGMPKERFSAEFPKEGPSILRIQQVVRGDSAAYFCASSGLPGYEQYFGPGTRLTVT.